A selection of T cell receptor beta chains follows, all from one sample in a study of cytomegalovirus exposure and HLA in healthy donors. Clones were read by immunoSEQ multiplex PCR, and TCRdb kept only the in-frame ones, dropping some. The table includes 55,000 or so clones, around four fifths detected once. The sequenced material came from PBMCs. These receptors were taken from a man aged 30-40 years in good health and CMV-seronegative. The CDR3 runs from the conserved cysteine through the conserved F or W. Each record gives: CDR3 protein, CDR3 DNA, V gene, clone size, D gene, J gene. A D gene is named only where the DNA matches it firmly. The size field is filled for only some rows; it gives once, few, many or a size class.

CASSLFRGLAFYEQYF TGCGCCAGCAGCTTGTTCAGGGGGCTAGCATTCTACGAGCAGTACTTC TRBV5-1 - TRBD1 TRBJ2-7
CASSSRQGYTEAFF TGTGCCAGCAGCTCGAGACAGGGTTACACTGAAGCTTTCTTT TRBV7-2 - TRBD1 TRBJ1-1
CASSSVATGTVSYNEQFF TGTGCCAGCAGCTCGGTAGCGACCGGGACAGTGAGCTACAATGAGCAGTTCTTC TRBV5-8 - TRBD1 TRBJ2-1
CASSEGQDPHEQYF TGTGCCAGCAGTGAGGGACAGGATCCTCACGAGCAGTACTTC TRBV6-1 - TRBD1 TRBJ2-7
CASSQRESSYNEQFF TGCGCCAGCAGCCAGCGGGAGAGCTCCTACAATGAGCAGTTCTTC TRBV4-1 - TRBD2 TRBJ2-1
CASSLSWSGGGNEQFF TGCGCCAGCAGCTTGAGTTGGAGCGGGGGAGGCAATGAGCAGTTCTTC TRBV5-1 - TRBD2 TRBJ2-1
CAWSEAIRGRLHF TGTGCCTGGAGTGAGGCTATAAGGGGAAGACTCCACTTT TRBV30 - - TRBJ1-6
CASSFVGGLENTIYF TGCGCCAGCAGCTTTGTGGGGGGTTTGGAAAACACCATATATTTT TRBV5-1 - - TRBJ1-3
CASSPPPLAGTDTQYF TGTGCCAGCAGCCCCCCCCCTCTAGCGGGGACAGATACGCAGTATTTT TRBV28 once TRBD2 TRBJ2-3
CASSLEGANTQYF TGCGCCAGCAGCTTGGAGGGGGCGAATACGCAGTATTTT TRBV5-1 - TRBD1 TRBJ2-3
CASSAGLAVNNEQFF TGTGCCAGCAGCGCGGGACTAGCGGTTAACAATGAGCAGTTCTTC TRBV4-2 - TRBD2 TRBJ2-1
CASRQVESRQYF TGTGCCAGCAGACAGGTGGAGAGTCGGCAGTACTTC TRBV2 - - TRBJ2-5
CAWSLDRRNTGELFF TGTGCCTGGAGTCTCGACAGGAGAAACACCGGGGAGCTGTTTTTT TRBV30 - - TRBJ2-2
CASGVQGTGSYEQYF TGTGCCAGCGGGGTCCAAGGGACAGGGTCCTACGAGCAGTACTTC TRBV6-6 - TRBD1 TRBJ2-7
CASSLATGTVLYGYTF TGTGCCAGCAGCTTGGCCACCGGGACAGTTCTCTATGGCTACACCTTC TRBV7-8 - TRBD1 TRBJ1-2
CASSAGTESYNEQFF TGTGCCAGCAGTGCCGGGACAGAGTCCTACAATGAGCAGTTCTTC TRBV27 - TRBD1 TRBJ2-1
CASRVGQGYTGELFF TGTGCCAGCAGGGTTGGACAGGGGTACACCGGGGAGCTGTTTTTT TRBV27 - TRBD1 TRBJ2-2
CASRQQGGGTEAFF TGTGCCAGCAGGCAACAGGGGGGAGGCACTGAAGCTTTCTTT TRBV6-4 - TRBD1 TRBJ1-1
CSVSGVHEQFF TGCAGTGTTTCGGGGGTCCATGAGCAGTTCTTC TRBV20-1 - - TRBJ2-1
CASSYGQGGETQYF TGTGCCAGCAGTTACGGGCAGGGGGGTGAGACCCAGTACTTC TRBV6-6 - - TRBJ2-5
CASSDNTETQYF TGTGCCAGCAGTGATAACACAGAGACCCAGTACTTC TRBV6-1 once - TRBJ2-5
CASSRPGQGRVNTEAFF TGTGCCAGCAGCAGACCGGGACAGGGGAGGGTGAACACTGAAGCTTTCTTT TRBV5-4 - TRBD1 TRBJ1-1
CASSSGQGRNQPQHF TGTGCCAGCAGCTCCGGACAGGGGAGGAATCAGCCCCAGCATTTT TRBV5-8 - TRBD1 TRBJ1-5
CASSPWTGDTEAFF TGTGCCAGCAGCCCCTGGACAGGGGACACTGAAGCTTTCTTT TRBV7-8 few TRBD1 TRBJ1-1
CASTIEGTGVRNQPQHF TGTGCCAGTACCATTGAGGGGACAGGGGTTAGGAATCAGCCCCAGCATTTT TRBV19 - TRBD1 TRBJ1-5
CASSLEGTGGLNYGYTF TGCGCCAGCAGCTTGGAGGGCACAGGGGGGCTTAACTATGGCTACACCTTC TRBV5-1 - TRBD1 TRBJ1-2
CASSLRGELFF TGTGCCAGCAGCTTGCGTGGGGAGCTGTTTTTT TRBV7-9 - - TRBJ2-2
CASSSGTGGRTEAFF TGTGCCAGCAGCTCAGGGACAGGAGGACGGACTGAAGCTTTCTTT TRBV5-4 - TRBD1 TRBJ1-1
CASSVGTDTDTQYF TGTGCCAGCAGCGTGGGGACAGACACAGATACGCAGTATTTT TRBV14 - TRBD1 TRBJ2-3
CAWSPLGYEQYF TGTGCCTGGAGTCCCCTTGGTTACGAGCAGTACTTC TRBV30 - - TRBJ2-7